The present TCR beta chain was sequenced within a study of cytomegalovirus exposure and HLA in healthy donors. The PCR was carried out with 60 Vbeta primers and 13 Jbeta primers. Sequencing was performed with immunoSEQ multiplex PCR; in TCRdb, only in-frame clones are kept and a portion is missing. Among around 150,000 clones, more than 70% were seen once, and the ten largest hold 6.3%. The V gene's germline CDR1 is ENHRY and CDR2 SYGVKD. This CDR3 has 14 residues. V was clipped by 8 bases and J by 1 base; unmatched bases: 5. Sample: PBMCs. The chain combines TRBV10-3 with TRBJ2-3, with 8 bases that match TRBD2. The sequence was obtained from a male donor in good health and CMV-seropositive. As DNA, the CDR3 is TGTGCCATCTTCAGCGGGAGAGGCACAGATACGCAGTATTTT. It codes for CAIFSGRGTDTQYF.